The count of the clone carrying this T cell receptor (beta chain) is one. Its target is unknown. The entry originates in a study of T cell responses to AZD1222 COVID-19 vaccine. Study-wide results and caveats: Two doses of AZD1222 preceded a rise in Spike-specific TCR breadth and depth.

Between the trimmed V and J ends, which lost 10 bases and 2 bases, there was a span of 12 bases. This CDR3 contains 13 residues. TCRdb keeps only in-frame clones here, not all; method: immunoSEQ multiplex PCR. The repertoire holds about 160,000 clones, with 92% as singletons. The material was peripheral blood, obtained 28 days after the second AZD1222 dose. The receptor was isolated from an adult who received the AZD1222 COVID-19 vaccine. This chain connects TRBV12-3 or TRBV12-4 to TRBJ1-5; TRBD1 might be the D (6 bases). CDR3: CATGAEGNQPQHF. The CDR3 nucleotides read TGTGCCACAGGGGCCGAGGGCAATCAGCCCCAGCATTTT.